Detailed here is one TCR beta chain. Its target is not known. This specimen belongs to a study of shared clonotypes between healthy human individuals. General study results and limits: Sequencing of the sorted subsets was shown by rarefaction to be incomplete despite large depth.

After removal of 4 bases from V and 5 bases from J, the junction contained 14 bases not matched to a gene. The CDR3 spans 17 residues. In germline, CDR1 is SGHDT, CDR2 YYEEEE. Genomic DNA from each subset was divided evenly over several immunoSEQ plates. Methods used by the authors: Junction-only sequences without quality scores were provided by ImmunoSEQ, so filtering was different. Measured with immunoSEQ multiplex PCR; TCRdb has only the in-frame clones, and not every one. V and J calls and clone size are as listed in that table; D and trimming were resolved from the DNA. This table holds approximately 2.4 million clones, approximately 95% found once.

Material for sequencing was naive CD4+ T cells sorted from blood. Documented subset: CD45RA+ positively selected. This receptor was obtained from a man between 18 and 29 years old in good health. This chain links TRBV5-6 with TRBJ2-7; TRBD1 agrees at 11 bases. In DNA, the CDR3 is TGTGCCAGCAGCAAAGCCCCCGGGACAGGGGGAAGCCACGAGCAGTACTTC. Encoded protein: CASSKAPGTGGSHEQYF.